Shown below are 11 T cell receptor delta chains from a single sample sequenced in a study of gammadelta T cells in human blood. TCRdb reprocessed the RT-PCR reads through CATT. The table lists about 200 delta-chain clones, 30% to 35% of them singletons. The sequenced material came from Vgamma9Vdelta2 gamma-delta T cells from cord blood. These receptors were taken from a newborn.

Comment on this clone: A read error likely explains this, since a far larger clone differs by one base. At the DNA level, this CDR3 is encoded by other sequences in the same sample as well. The chain links TRDV2 to TRDJ1; TRDD3 agrees at 7 bases. TCRdb gives no J gene; it was assigned here by matching the DNA to germline. Germline values: CDR1 GEAIGNYY, CDR2 EKD. The CDR3 consists of 14 residues. The CDR3 spells CACDTGRDTDKLIF. As DNA, the CDR3 is TGTGCCTGTGACACCGGGAGGGATACCGACAAACTCATCTTT.

This clone qualifies as large. The chain carries TRDV2 and TRDJ1, with D uncertain. V shed 0 bases and J shed 2 bases, with 18 bases lying between them. The CDR3 contains 17 residues. CDR1 is GEAIGNYY, CDR2 EKD, per germline. The CDR3 spells CACDTRSIMVSTDKLIF. The CDR3 DNA follows: TGTGCCTGTGACACCAGATCGATAATGGTTAGTACCGATAAACTCATCTTT.

As for this clone: A far more abundant clone sits one base away, making this likely a read error. The rearrangement joins TRDV2 to TRDJ3, with a possible D match to TRDD3 (5 bases). TCRdb gives no J gene; it was assigned here by matching the DNA to germline. Germline lookup yields CDR1 GEAIGNYY and CDR2 EKD. This CDR3 spans 19 amino acids. V lost 3 bases, J lost 0 bases, and 17 bases lay in between. The CDR3 here is CACDVLVVHRSWDTRQMFF. CDR3 nucleotide sequence: TGTGCCTGTGACGTACTGGTGGTCCACCGCTCCTGGGACACCCGACAGATGTTTTTC.

This clone qualifies as large. V usage is TRDV2 and J usage is TRDJ3; 9 bases align to TRDD3. The germline V gene encodes CDR1 GEAIGNYY and CDR2 EKD. Trimming cost V 0 bases and J 1 base; bases outside gene matches: 9. There are 20 residues in the CDR3. In DNA form, the CDR3 reads TGTGCCTGTGACACCGTTACTGGGGGAGACACATCCTGGGACACCCGACAGATGTTTTTC. Amino acid sequence: CACDTVTGGDTSWDTRQMFF.

This clone is deemed hyperexpanded. The V gene is TRDV2, the J gene TRDJ1; 9 nucleotides agree with TRDD3. With V trimmed by 0 bases and J by 1 base, 8 bases remained unmatched. The length of the CDR3 is 17 residues. Germline V gene data show CDR1 as GEAIGNYY and CDR2 as EKD. The CDR3 region has the DNA TGTGCCTGTGACACCGTTGTTACTGGGGGACCCACCGATAAACTCATCTTT. Translation: CACDTVVTGGPTDKLIF.

The count of this clone is one. This probably arose from a read error, given a far larger clone one base away. The gene calls are TRDV2 and TRDJ1, with 13 bases matching TRDD3. The J gene was missing in TCRdb and was found by matching the end of the DNA to germline. This CDR3 comprises 14 residues. Germline-derived CDR1 and CDR2 are GEAIGNYY and EKD. The CDR3 reads CAGDTLGDTPKLIF. CDR3 bases: TGTGCCGGTGACACACTGGGGGATACGCCGAAACTCATCTTT.

As regards this clone: This likely came from a read error, as a far larger clone is one base away. V usage is TRDV2 and J usage is TRDJ1; 8 bases map to TRDD3. In the absence of a J gene in TCRdb, the DNA was matched to germline to assign it here. This CDR3 region has 19 residues. V lost 0 bases, J lost 0 bases, and 14 bases stayed unmatched. CDR1 and CDR2 from the germline V gene are GEAIGNYY and EKD. For the CDR3, the DNA is TGTGCCTGTGACACCAAAAGAACTGGGGGTAGACCCCACACCGATAAACTCATCTTT. Encoded protein: CACDTKRTGGRPHTDKLIF.

Remarks on this clone: A far more abundant clone sits one base away, making this likely a read error. The J gene is TRDJ3, the V gene TRDV2, with 7 bases that match TRDD3. In the absence of a J gene in TCRdb, the DNA was matched to germline to assign it here. Germline-derived CDR1 and CDR2 are GEAIGNYY and EKD. The CDR3 totals 17 residues. CDR3 sequence: CACDLGGSSRDTRQMFF. CDR3 DNA sequence: TGTGCCTGTGACCTGGGGGGTAGCTCCCGGGACACCCGACAGATGTTTTTC.

On this clone itself: A read error is possible here, since a much larger clone lies one base away. The same CDR3 is also encoded by other DNA sequences in this sample. This chain links TRDV2 with TRDJ1; 8 positions match TRDD3. The CDR3 sequence is 18 residues long. Per germline, CDR1 GEAIGNYY and CDR2 EKD. V shed 3 bases, J shed 1 base, and the junction held 15 bases outside the gene matches. Written as DNA, the CDR3 is TGTGCCTGTGACTCACGGGGTGAGGGGATACCCTTCACCGATAAACTCATCTTT. It yields the protein CACDSRGEGIPFTDKLIF.

A remark on this clone: Since a far larger clone is one base different, this is likely a read error. The chain carries TRDV2 and TRDJ3, with TRDD3 identical over 13 bases. Here the J gene came from matching the DNA to germline, since TCRdb omits it. The CDR3 totals 19 residues. J was trimmed by 1 base and V by 5 bases; bases with no gene match: 7. CDR1 and CDR2 (germline): GEAIGNYY, EKD. The CDR3: CACVTLLGDTSWDTRQMFF. The CDR3 bases are TGTGCCTGTGTCACTTTACTGGGGGATACGTCCTGGGACACCCGACAGATGTTTTTC.

Concerning this clone itself: A single base is all that separates this from a far larger clone, so a read error is likely. The gene calls are TRDV2 and TRDJ1, with 8 bases identical to TRDD3. The J gene, missing from TCRdb, was assigned here through DNA to germline matching. There are 14 residues in the CDR3. With V trimmed by 1 base and J by 3 bases, 3 bases remained unmatched. In germline, CDR1 is GEAIGNYY, CDR2 EKD. CDR3 bases: TGTGCCTGTGACACTGGGGGATGCGCCGATAAACTCATCTTT. It encodes CACDTGGCADKLIF.